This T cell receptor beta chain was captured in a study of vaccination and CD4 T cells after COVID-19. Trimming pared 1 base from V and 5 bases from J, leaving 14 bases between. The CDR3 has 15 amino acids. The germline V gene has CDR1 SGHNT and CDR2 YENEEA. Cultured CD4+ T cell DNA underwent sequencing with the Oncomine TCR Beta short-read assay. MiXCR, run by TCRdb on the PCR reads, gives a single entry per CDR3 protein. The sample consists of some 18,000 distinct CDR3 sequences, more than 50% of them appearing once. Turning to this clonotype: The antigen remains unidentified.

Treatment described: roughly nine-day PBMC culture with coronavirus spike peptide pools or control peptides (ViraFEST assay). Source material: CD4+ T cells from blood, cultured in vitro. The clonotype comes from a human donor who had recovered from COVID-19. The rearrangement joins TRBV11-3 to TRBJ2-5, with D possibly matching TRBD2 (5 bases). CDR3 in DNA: TGTGCCAGCAGCTTAGGTAATGGAGGTTCGGAGACCCAGTACTTC. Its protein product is CASSLGNGGSETQYF. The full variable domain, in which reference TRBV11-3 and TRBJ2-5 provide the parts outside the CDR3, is EAGVVQSPRYKIIEKKQPVAFWCNPISGHNTLYWYLQNLGQGPELLIRYENEEAVDDSQLPKDRFSAERLKGVDSTLKIQPAELGDSAVYLCASSLGNGGSETQYFGPGTRLLVL.